Below, 9 T cell receptor beta chains from the same sample are listed, as sequenced in a study of radiotherapy plus CTLA-4 blockade in lung cancer (dated by TCRdb to the late 2010s). Libraries were made using the immunoSEQ multiplex PCR assay. Drawn from immuneACCESS, this table holds only the in-frame rearrangements with V and J called that TCRdb kept. Clones are partly lost; checked studies trace under half to an unresolved V gene and leave the rest unexplained. The sample table records approximately 85,000 clones; about 90% of these occur just once. The top ten constitute about 2% of the sample. The sequences come from peripheral blood, collected from a patient treated with radiotherapy plus ipilimumab. These TCRs come from a human donor with non-small cell lung cancer who had a partial response to radiotherapy plus ipilimumab.

This clone was detected once. J is TRBJ2-3 and V is TRBV27; D possibly corresponds to TRBD2 (6 bases). V lost 4 bases and J lost 7, with 15 bases in between. The CDR3 extends over 14 amino acids. CDR1 is MNHEY and CDR2 is SMNVEV in the germline V gene (reference sequence). The CDR3 nucleotides are TGTGCCAGCAGTTCCCGACTAGTCGGAAATACGCAGTATTTT. Protein: CASSSRLVGNTQYF.

The rearrangement links TRBV5-4 to TRBJ2-5; tentatively, D is TRBD1 (6 bases). The CDR3 is made up of 17 amino acids. The V and J ends lost 1 base and 1 base respectively, with 17 bases between them. Germline V gene sequence: CDR1 SGHNT, CDR2 YYREEE (reference sequence). The CDR3 sequence: CASSLQGEQGPQETQYF. CDR3 bases: TGTGCCAGCAGCTTGCAGGGAGAGCAGGGGCCCCAAGAGACCCAGTACTTC.

V is TRBV2 and J is TRBJ1-4, with TRBD1 identical over 7 bases. The germline gives CDR1 SNHLY, CDR2 FYNNEI. This CDR3 is built from 14 residues. Trimming took 8 bases from V and 4 from J; bases not matched to a gene: 7. The CDR3 is CASHYRQGNEKLFF. The CDR3 DNA is TGTGCCAGCCATTACCGACAGGGTAATGAAAAACTGTTTTTT.

The chain employs TRBV2 and TRBJ1-6, with D unclear. The germline CDR1 and CDR2 sequences are SNHLY and FYNNEI. Deletions cut 11 bases from V and 9 bases from J, with 17 bases between. CDR3 length: 13 amino acids. The CDR3 protein is CAESTGGGSPLHF. CDR3 in DNA: TGTGCCGAAAGTACGGGTGGTGGTTCACCCCTCCACTTT.

V is TRBV18 and J is TRBJ1-2; maybe TRBD1 (6 bases). The germline V gene encodes CDR1 KGHSH and CDR2 LQKENI. With 3 bases removed from V and 6 bases from J, the gap between germline ends came to 11 bases. The CDR3 is made up of 13 amino acids. The CDR3 reads CASSPDRSHGYTF. The DNA of the CDR3 is TGTGCCAGCTCACCCGACAGGAGCCATGGCTACACCTTC.

The chain uses TRBV27 and TRBJ2-1; a weak D match, TRBD2 (6 bases). The V end lost 3 bases, the J end lost 1 base, and 10 bases lay between the germline ends. Germline-derived CDR1 and CDR2 are MNHEY and SMNVEV (reference sequence). The CDR3 has 15 residues. CDR3 sequence (DNA): TGTGCCAGCAGTTTCGTTGGGAGGTCCTACAATGAGCAGTTCTTC. Amino acids: CASSFVGRSYNEQFF.

The V call is TRBV6-5, the J call TRBJ1-2; D is uncertain. Per the germline V gene, CDR1 is MNHEY and CDR2 is SVGAGI. V lost 0 bases and J 1 base, leaving 9 bases between the germline ends. This CDR3 has 15 residues. The CDR3 coding sequence is TGTGCCAGCAGTTACTCGGGCAGCTTTAACTATGGCTACACCTTC. It encodes CASSYSGSFNYGYTF.

This chain connects TRBV15 to TRBJ1-4, with a tentative D call TRBD1 (6 bases). The CDR3 is made up of 19 amino acids. Germline CDR1 and CDR2: LNHNV and YYDKDF (reference sequence). Deletions cut 5 bases from V and 0 bases from J, with 22 bases between. In nucleotides, the CDR3 is TGTGCCACCAGCCGAAGGGCAGGGGATGCACTGTCAACTAATGAAAAACTGTTTTTT. Its translation is CATSRRAGDALSTNEKLFF.

This rearrangement joins TRBV15 to TRBJ1-1; TRBD1 matches at 11 bases. The J segment lost 5 bases and the V segment lost 1 base, leaving 6 bases of the junction unmatched. Germline V gene lookup returns CDR1 LNHNV and CDR2 YYDKDF (reference sequence). CDR3 size: 16 residues. CDR3 loop: CATSRGGQGARTEAFF. The CDR3 nucleotides are TGTGCCACCAGCAGAGGAGGACAGGGGGCGAGAACTGAAGCTTTCTTT.